This T cell receptor beta chain was retrieved from a study of cytomegalovirus exposure and HLA in healthy donors. The CDR3 is 15 residues long. V lost 4 bases to trimming and J lost 2 bases, with 14 bases between them. CDR1 and CDR2 from the germline V gene are SGHRS and YFSETQ. Overall study results and limits: An analysis was carried out later, and it reportedly showed fewer N-insertions in an Asian-associated ancestry cluster than the approximately 700-donor mean. Per a prior analysis, the majority of TCR beta V segments were productive roughly 90% or roughly 30% of the time.

With respect to this clone: The antigen is unknown.

The PCR employed 60 Vbeta primers together with 13 Jbeta primers. Data came from immunoSEQ multiplex PCR; TCRdb stores just in-frame clones and leaves some out. The table has some 140,000 clones, 65% to 80% seen once. This receptor was obtained from a woman in her thirties or forties in good health and CMV-seronegative. The chain has TRBV5-1 and TRBJ2-3, with D possibly TRBD1 on 6 matching bases. Sequencing was performed on PBMCs. The CDR3 nucleotides are TGCGCCAGCAGCACGGCGGACAGTTACACAGATACGCAGTATTTT. Amino acid sequence: CASSTADSYTDTQYF.